These 2 T cell receptor beta chains came from one sample sequenced in a study of T-cell memory formation after mild COVID-19. TCRdb processed the 5' RACE reads anew with MiXCR; each CDR3 protein has one entry. The sample holds about 190,000 distinct CDR3 sequences, roughly a tenth seen once. The sample was PBMCs or a T cell subset sorted from them (not recorded which). These receptors were obtained from a young man who had mild COVID-19 (a few samples of this study predate the infection). Cell type and time point are not known.

This clonotype has only a few counts. The chain is built from TRBV20-1 and TRBJ2-7; D is undetermined. Trimming stripped 6 bases from V and 2 bases from J, with 14 bases between. The germline V gene encodes CDR1 DFQATT and CDR2 SNEGSKA (reference sequence). This CDR3 contains 13 residues. The CDR3 DNA reads TGCAGTGCCCTCCGGGCAGGCCCCTACGAGCAGTACGTC. It specifies CSALRAGPYEQYV.

The chain combines TRBV5-1 with TRBJ2-1; D unclear. The CDR3 spans 15 residues. V was trimmed by 5 bases and J by 2 bases, leaving 14 bases between them. Germline loops: CDR1 SGHRS, CDR2 YFSETQ. CDR3 DNA: TGCGCCAGCAGAGCGAGGCCTGGGGCCTACAATGAGCAGTTCTTC. Its translation is CASRARPGAYNEQFF.